Each of the 26 T cell receptor beta chains below was sequenced from the same sample in a study of blood T cell repertoires in COVID-19. The method was immunoSEQ multiplex PCR; TCRdb's version includes in-frame clones alone and lacks a portion of them. The table includes approximately 150,000 clones, roughly 90% detected once. The specimen was peripheral blood. The receptors derive from a human donor with COVID-19, enrolled during active disease. The donor label of this sample is uncertain.

The sample holds one count of this clone. This chain connects TRBV6-6 to TRBJ2-7; 8 bases are a match to TRBD1. CDR1 MNHNY and CDR2 SVGAGI come from the germline V gene (reference sequence). The CDR3 is 16 amino acids. With V trimmed by 6 bases and J by 2 bases, 12 bases remained unmatched. CDR3 coding DNA: TGTGCCAGCAGCCGTTTGGGGGGACAGGTGGCCTACGAGCAGTACTTC. The encoded protein is CASSRLGGQVAYEQYF.

This rearrangement joins TRBV6-5 to TRBJ1-4, with 7 bases lining up with TRBD1. The CDR3 is 16 amino acids. The germline V gene encodes CDR1 MNHEY and CDR2 SVGAGI. V shed 2 bases, J shed 7 bases, and the junction held 10 bases outside the gene matches. This CDR3 is CASSYGGQGVGEKLFF. Here the CDR3 DNA reads TGTGCCAGCAGTTACGGAGGGCAGGGGGTGGGTGAAAAACTGTTTTTT.

The chain is built from TRBV14 and TRBJ2-1; 10 bases agree with TRBD1. With V trimmed by 2 bases and J by 5 bases, 6 bases remained unmatched. This CDR3 has 16 amino acids. Germline CDR1 is SGHDN and CDR2 is FVKESK. Here the CDR3 reads CASSQNFGQGDNEQFF. As DNA, the CDR3 is TGTGCCAGCAGCCAAAATTTCGGACAGGGGGACAATGAGCAGTTCTTC.

J is TRBJ2-1 and V is TRBV5-4; 15 bases line up with TRBD2. The CDR3 runs 17 residues. Losses at the gene ends were 5 bases for V and 2 bases for J; bases not matched to a gene: 5. Germline assignment: CDR1 SGHNT and CDR2 YYREEE (reference sequence). The CDR3, as DNA: TGTGCCAGCAGGACGGGACTAGCGGGGGGACCCTACAATGAGCAGTTCTTC. Its protein product is CASRTGLAGGPYNEQFF. Full variable domain (remainder filled in from reference TRBV5-4 and TRBJ2-1): ETGVTQSPTHLIKTRGQQVTLRCSSQSGHNTVSWYQQALGQGPQFIFQYYREEENGRGNFPPRFSGLQFPNYSSELNVNALELDDSALYLCASRTGLAGGPYNEQFFGPGTRLTVL.

The chain combines TRBV19 with TRBJ1-2; 8 bases agree with TRBD1. V lost 7 bases and J lost 5; bases outside the gene matches: 9. The CDR3 contains 14 residues. CDR1 LNHDA and CDR2 SQIVND come from the germline V gene (reference sequence). CDR3 region: CASTERTGRYGYTF. For the CDR3, the DNA is TGTGCCAGTACCGAGAGGACAGGGCGATATGGCTACACCTTC.

The chain has TRBV6-2 or TRBV6-3 and TRBJ1-5; 8 bases agree with TRBD1. This CDR3 spans 16 amino acids. Germline assignment: CDR1 MNHEY and CDR2 SVGEGT. The ends lost 2 bases at V and 2 bases at J; junction bases unmatched: 5. The chain's CDR3 is CASSYMQGAGNQPQHF. In DNA form, the CDR3 reads TGTGCCAGCAGTTACATGCAGGGGGCGGGCAATCAGCCCCAGCATTTT.

The rearrangement links TRBV5-1 to TRBJ2-1, with 13 bases lining up with TRBD2. Germline loops: CDR1 SGHRS, CDR2 YFSETQ. The CDR3 is 15 amino acids. Unmatched junction bases numbered 5, after V lost 3 bases and J lost 8 bases. The CDR3 is CASSSGLAGVDEQFF. The CDR3 bases are TGCGCCAGCAGCTCAGGACTAGCGGGAGTGGATGAGCAGTTCTTC.

The chain carries TRBV18 and TRBJ1-2; 7 positions match TRBD1. The V segment lost 2 bases and the J segment 5 bases; nucleotides outside the gene matches: 5. There are 14 residues in the CDR3. In germline, CDR1 is KGHSH, CDR2 LQKENI. The CDR3 is CASSPMGQSYGYTF. Here the CDR3 DNA reads TGTGCCAGCTCACCAATGGGACAGTCTTATGGCTACACCTTC.

The chain carries TRBV7-6 and TRBJ2-6, with D hard to call. V dropped 5 bases and J dropped 3 bases, with 5 bases sitting between them. The CDR3 totals 13 residues. Germline loops: CDR1 SGHVS, CDR2 FNYEAQ. In nucleotides, the CDR3 is TGTGCCAGCAGCCATAGTGGGGCCAACGTCCTGACTTTC. This encodes CASSHSGANVLTF. The variable domain in full, completed from reference TRBV7-6 and TRBJ2-6, reads GAGVSQSPRYKVTKRGQDVALRCDPISGHVSLYWYRQALGQGPEFLTYFNYEAQQDKSGLPNDRFSAERPEGSISTLTIQRTEQRDSAMYRCASSHSGANVLTFGAGSRLTVL.

The genes are TRBV5-4 and TRBJ1-6; 7 positions match TRBD1. Trimming took 4 bases from V and 8 from J; bases not matched to a gene: 9. The CDR3 contains 15 residues. In germline, CDR1 is SGHNT, CDR2 YYREEE (reference sequence). The CDR3 region is CASSAGTVNDSPLHF. CDR3 DNA sequence: TGTGCCAGCAGCGCCGGGACAGTTAACGATTCACCCCTCCACTTT.

The V gene is TRBV27, the J gene TRBJ2-7; TRBD1 aligns across 7 bases. The germline gives CDR1 MNHEY, CDR2 SMNVEV (reference sequence). The V gene end was trimmed by 7 bases and the J gene end by 5 bases; junction bases not matched to a gene: 11. This CDR3 has 14 amino acids. Written as DNA, the CDR3 is TGTGCCAGCAATAAACAGGGGTTTCTACACGAGCAGTACTTC. Amino acid sequence: CASNKQGFLHEQYF.

This rearrangement joins TRBV9 to TRBJ1-2; 9 positions match TRBD1. The CDR3 spans 14 residues. V lost 4 bases and J lost 4; bases outside the gene matches: 5. The germline V gene has CDR1 SGDLS and CDR2 YYNGEE. The CDR3 bases are TGTGCCAGCAGCCCCGGGACAGGGCGCTATGGCTACACCTTC. This sequence encodes CASSPGTGRYGYTF.

This chain joins TRBV9 and TRBJ1-1; D uncertain. V lost 3 bases, J lost 2 bases, and 8 bases lay in between. From germline, CDR1 is SGDLS and CDR2 YYNGEE. The CDR3 is made up of 13 amino acids. This chain's CDR3 is CASSARFNTEAFF. The CDR3 coding sequence is TGTGCCAGCAGCGCCCGTTTTAACACTGAAGCTTTCTTT. Together with reference TRBV9 and TRBJ1-1, the CDR3 gives the full variable domain: DSGVTQTPKHLITATGQRVTLRCSPRSGDLSVYWYQQSLDQGLQFLIQYYNGEERAKGNILERFSAQQFPDLHSELNLSSLELGDSALYFCASSARFNTEAFFGQGTRLTVV.

This clone came up once. This sequence joins TRBV30 and TRBJ2-1; 8 bases are shared with TRBD2. The length of the CDR3 is 13 residues. Germline V gives CDR1 GTSNPN, CDR2 SVGIG (reference sequence). J was trimmed by 6 bases and V by 3 bases; bases with no gene match: 4. The DNA of the CDR3 is TGTGCCTGGAGGCTAGCGGGTGTCAATGAGCAGTTCTTC. It encodes CAWRLAGVNEQFF.

This rearrangement joins TRBV6-5 to TRBJ2-7, with 9 bases aligning to TRBD1. The CDR3 spans 14 residues. From germline, CDR1 is MNHEY and CDR2 SVGAGI. V was clipped by 8 bases and J by 4 bases; unmatched bases: 9. The CDR3 here is CASRRDRDLYEQYF. The CDR3 region has the DNA TGTGCCAGCCGGCGGGACAGGGATCTTTACGAGCAGTACTTC.

The gene calls are TRBV5-5 and TRBJ1-4; D may be TRBD1 (6 bases). V was clipped by 3 bases and J by 5 bases, with 11 bases between them. This CDR3 is built from 14 residues. Germline V gene lookup returns CDR1 SGHKS and CDR2 YYEKEE (reference sequence). CDR3 amino acids: CASSSWTENEKLFF. The DNA for the CDR3 is TGTGCCAGCAGCTCGTGGACAGAAAATGAAAAACTGTTTTTT.

The chain joins TRBV12-3 or TRBV12-4 to TRBJ2-1, with D possibly TRBD1 on 5 matching bases. V dropped 5 bases and J dropped 0 bases, with 5 bases sitting between them. The CDR3 consists of 13 residues. CDR3 sequence reads: CASSQGSYNEQFF. The CDR3 nucleotides are TGTGCCAGCAGTCAGGGCTCCTACAATGAGCAGTTCTTC.

V and J are TRBV10-1 and TRBJ2-5; 9 bases line up with TRBD1. V trimming: 6 bases; J trimming: 5 bases; junction bases outside the gene matches: 7. CDR1 is WNHNN and CDR2 is SYGVQD in the germline V gene (reference sequence). The CDR3 contains 14 residues. The CDR3 nucleotides are TGCGCCAGCAGCCGGGACAGGGCGACGGAGACCCAGTACTTC. This codes for CASSRDRATETQYF.

CDR3: CASRSSGLQETQYF. The CDR3 bases are TGTGCCAGCAGGTCTAGCGGGCTCCAAGAGACCCAGTACTTC. This chain links TRBV5-4 with TRBJ2-5, with 8 bases aligning to TRBD2. CDR1 is SGHNT, CDR2 YYREEE, per germline (reference sequence). The CDR3 covers 14 residues. Trimming removed 5 bases from V and 1 base from J; junction bases left unmatched: 4.

The V and J genes are TRBV12-3 or TRBV12-4 and TRBJ2-4, with D tentatively TRBD1 (6 bases). This CDR3 contains 13 residues. V was pared by 5 bases and J by 9 bases, with 14 bases between. CDR3 sequence: CASSPGGRGIQYF. The DNA for the CDR3 is TGTGCCAGCAGTCCTGGGGGCCGAGGCATTCAGTACTTC.

The V call is TRBV2, the J call TRBJ1-6; D ambiguous. CDR1 and CDR2 from the germline V gene are SNHLY and FYNNEI. Trimming stripped 3 bases from V and 4 bases from J, with 10 bases between. The length of the CDR3 is 15 residues. CDR3 protein: CASSDWGGYNSPLHF. The CDR3 DNA sequence: TGTGCCAGCAGTGACTGGGGAGGATATAATTCACCCCTCCACTTT.

The genes are TRBV28 and TRBJ1-1; D perhaps matches TRBD1 (6 bases). V was cut by 3 bases and J by 0 bases, with 17 bases left in between. Looked up from germline, CDR1 is MDHEN and CDR2 is SYDVKM. The CDR3 contains 17 residues. In DNA form, the CDR3 reads TGTGCCAGCAGTTTGCGGGGGGACAAGATTTTGAACACTGAAGCTTTCTTT. This codes for CASSLRGDKILNTEAFF.

The chain joins TRBV6-1 to TRBJ2-1; 9 bases line up with TRBD2. Germline V gene lookup returns CDR1 MNHNS and CDR2 SASEGT. This CDR3 region has 16 residues. Germline trimming cut 3 bases from V and 5 bases from J; bases unmatched to any gene: 8. CDR3 DNA sequence: TGTGCCAGCAGTGATGGAGCGGGGGGATTCCACAATGAGCAGTTCTTC. Translation gives CASSDGAGGFHNEQFF.

The genes are TRBV6-5 and TRBJ2-4, with 11 bases aligning to TRBD1. The junction had 2 bases not matched to a gene; V was cut back by 2 bases and J by 5 bases. The germline V gene has CDR1 MNHEY and CDR2 SVGAGI. This CDR3 has 15 residues. CDR3 region: CASSYGQGAENIQYF. CDR3 coding DNA: TGTGCCAGCAGTTACGGACAGGGGGCTGAAAACATTCAGTACTTC.

This clone was seen a few times. This chain uses TRBV18 with TRBJ1-1, with TRBD1 as a possible D gene (5 bases). The CDR3 sequence is 14 residues long. Germline V gives CDR1 KGHSH, CDR2 LQKENI. V lost 5 bases, J lost 1 base, and 11 bases lay in between. Written as DNA, the CDR3 is TGTGCCAGCTCATCGGAGACAGCGAACACTGAAGCTTTCTTT. Amino acid sequence: CASSSETANTEAFF.

A word on this clone: The junction departs from germline at one end; a sequencing error may be responsible. The rearrangement links TRBV2 to TRBJ1-2; TRBD1 matches at 7 bases. Germline CDR1 SNHLY, CDR2 FYNNEI. The CDR3 is 15 residues long. The CDR3 sequence: CASSRELLNRGEVDF. The CDR3 nucleotides are TGTGCCAGCAGTCGGGAATTACTGAACAGGGGTGAGGTCGACTTC.